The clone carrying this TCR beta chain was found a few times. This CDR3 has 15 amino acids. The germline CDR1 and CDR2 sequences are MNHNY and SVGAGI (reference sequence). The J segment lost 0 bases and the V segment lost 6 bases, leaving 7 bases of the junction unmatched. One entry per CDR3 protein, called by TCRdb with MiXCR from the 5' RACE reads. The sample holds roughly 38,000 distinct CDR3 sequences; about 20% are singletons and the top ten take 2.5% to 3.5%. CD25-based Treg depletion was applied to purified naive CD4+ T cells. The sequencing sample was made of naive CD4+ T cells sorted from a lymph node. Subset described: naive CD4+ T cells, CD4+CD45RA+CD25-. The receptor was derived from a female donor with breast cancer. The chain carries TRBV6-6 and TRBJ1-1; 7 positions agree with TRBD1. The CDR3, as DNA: TGTGCCAGCAGCGCCCAGGGACAGCTGAACACTGAAGCTTTCTTT. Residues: CASSAQGQLNTEAFF.